This is a list of T cell receptor beta chains from one sample in a study of OX40 agonist ivuxolimab in advanced cancers. Clones were read by immunoSEQ multiplex PCR, and TCRdb kept only the in-frame ones, dropping some. The table includes about 75,000 clones, approximately 81% detected once. This specimen was CD4+ or CD8+ T cells sorted from blood, taken in a trial of the OX40 agonist ivuxolimab. Receptors originate from an adult with an advanced solid tumor such as melanoma, head and neck, liver or kidney cancer. Each CDR3 is given with its conserved first and last residue.

v_call: TRBV19
cdr3_aa: CASSIGFTGTDSNQPQHF

v_call: TRBV28
cdr3_aa: CASRTRSGRRYNEQFF

v_call: TRBV18
cdr3_aa: CASSPIGTSGSLHEQFF

v_call: TRBV27
cdr3_aa: CASSPYGPNYGYTF

v_call: TRBV6-1
cdr3_aa: CASSEYSNTGELFF

v_call: TRBV10-3
cdr3_aa: CAINSGDSGANVLTF

v_call: TRBV2
cdr3_aa: CASRYHSEQYF

v_call: TRBV2
cdr3_aa: CASSDNGRSAYEQYF

v_call: TRBV6-1
cdr3_aa: CASSVTGGTSGNSYEQYF

v_call: TRBV5-1
cdr3_aa: CASSLDKLGQGLYNEQFF